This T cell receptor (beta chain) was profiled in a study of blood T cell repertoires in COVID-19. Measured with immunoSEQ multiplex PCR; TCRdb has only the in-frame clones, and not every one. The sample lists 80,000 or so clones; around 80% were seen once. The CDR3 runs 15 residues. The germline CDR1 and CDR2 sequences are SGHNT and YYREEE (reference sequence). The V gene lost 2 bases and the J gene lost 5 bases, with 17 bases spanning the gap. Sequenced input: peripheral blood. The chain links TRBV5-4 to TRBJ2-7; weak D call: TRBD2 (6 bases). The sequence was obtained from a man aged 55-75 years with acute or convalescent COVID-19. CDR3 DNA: TGTGCCAGCAGCTTCGGGGGACGGGGTCGAAACGAGCAGTACTTC. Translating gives CASSFGGRGRNEQYF.